These 29 T cell receptor beta chains share one sample of origin, sequenced in a study of neurological immune-mediated disorders. TCRdb called the 5' RACE reads again in MiXCR, with one record for every CDR3 protein. The sample records 45,000 or so distinct CDR3 sequences, approximately 3% being singletons. Sequenced sample: PBMCs. Receptor source: a woman in her fifties or sixties with multiple sclerosis.

This clonotype was recorded at least ten times. This chain's CDR3 is CASTPAGYNEQFF. The CDR3 DNA follows: TGTGCCAGCACCCCTGCGGGGTACAATGAGCAGTTCTTC. The chain is built from TRBV5-6 and TRBJ2-1, with D possibly matching TRBD2 (6 bases). Looked up from germline, CDR1 is SGHDT and CDR2 is YYEEEE. The CDR3 runs 13 residues. Trimming removed 6 bases from V and 4 bases from J, with 11 bases in between.

This clonotype was seen at least ten times. Written as DNA, the CDR3 is TGTGCCAGCAGGGTGTTAGAGGTCCGGCGGGGAGAAAAACTGTTTTTT. It translates to CASRVLEVRRGEKLFF. The chain employs TRBV6-5 and TRBJ1-4, with unresolved D. The CDR3 loop spans 16 amino acids. Germline-derived CDR1 and CDR2 are MNHEY and SVGAGI. Trimming removed 6 bases from V and 8 bases from J, with 22 bases in between.

At least ten counts were recorded for this clonotype. The chain combines TRBV12-5 with TRBJ2-6; D is unresolved. Trimming pared 3 bases from V and 1 base from J, leaving 4 bases between. The CDR3 runs 14 residues. Germline CDR1 reads LGHNT; CDR2 reads FRNRAP. The chain's CDR3 is CASGLGSGANVLTF. The CDR3 DNA reads as TGTGCTAGTGGTTTAGGGTCTGGGGCCAACGTCCTGACTTTC.

This clonotype has a count of ten or more. The chain carries TRBV15 and TRBJ1-5; D remains ambiguous. Germline values: CDR1 LNHNV, CDR2 YYDKDF (reference sequence). V dropped 2 bases and J dropped 5 bases, with 13 bases sitting between them. The CDR3 has 15 residues. This chain's CDR3 is CATSRSGREDQPQHF. The CDR3 DNA sequence: TGTGCCACCAGCAGATCGGGGAGGGAGGATCAGCCCCAGCATTTT.

This clonotype was counted ten times or more. J is TRBJ2-3 and V is TRBV27; D gene ambiguous. The CDR3 has 12 amino acids. The germline V gene has CDR1 MNHEY and CDR2 SMNVEV (reference sequence). The ends were cut back, 5 bases at V and 1 base at J, with 4 bases in the middle. The CDR3 coding sequence is TGTGCCAGCAGTCGAGGCACAGATACGCAGTATTTT. Protein: CASSRGTDTQYF.

This clonotype showed up many times. The chain recombines TRBV11-2 with TRBJ2-5, with 9 bases fitting TRBD1. Germline V lookup: CDR1 SGHAT, CDR2 FQNNGV. CDR3 size: 15 residues. The trim removed 2 bases at V and 5 bases at J, leaving 6 bases unmatched. CDR3 in amino acids: CASSLRSQGAETQYF. The CDR3 DNA sequence: TGTGCCAGCAGCTTAAGGTCACAGGGGGCGGAGACCCAGTACTTC.

This clonotype was counted at least ten times. The chain combines TRBV7-9 with TRBJ1-2, with D maybe TRBD1 (6 bases). V lost 2 bases to trimming and J lost 6 bases, with 10 bases between them. This CDR3 is 13 amino acids long. CDR1 and CDR2 from the germline V gene are SEHNR and FQNEAQ (reference sequence). The CDR3 bases are TGTGCCAGCAGCTTATGGGGGCAGGATGGCTACACCTTC. Amino acids: CASSLWGQDGYTF. The variable domain in full, with the rest retrieved from reference TRBV7-9 and TRBJ1-2, is DTGVSQNPRHKITKRGQNVTFRCDPISEHNRLYWYRQTLGQGPEFLTYFQNEAQLEKSRLLSDRFSAERPKGSFSTLEIQRTEQGDSAMYLCASSLWGQDGYTFGSGTRLTVV.

This clonotype has a handful of counts. The genes are TRBV18 and TRBJ2-1, with TRBD1 matching over 7 bases. Germline V CDR1 and CDR2: KGHSH, LQKENI. Losses at the gene ends were 3 bases for V and 10 bases for J; bases not matched to a gene: 3. This CDR3 region has 12 residues. The DNA for the CDR3 is TGTGCCAGCTCACCCCCGACAGGGGAGCAGTTCTTC. It specifies CASSPPTGEQFF.

This clonotype has only a few counts. The chain is built from TRBV20-1 and TRBJ1-1; TRBD1 matches 8 bases. V trimming: 5 bases; J trimming: 14 bases; junction bases outside the gene matches: 10. The CDR3 runs 11 residues. Looked up from germline, CDR1 is DFQATT and CDR2 is SNEGSKA (reference sequence). The CDR3 spells CSAADRATSFF. The DNA of the CDR3 is TGCAGTGCTGCGGACAGGGCTACCTCATTCTTT.

This clonotype was seen at least ten times. This sequence joins TRBV3-1 and TRBJ2-3, with 7 nucleotides matching TRBD1. Per the germline V gene, CDR1 is LGHDT and CDR2 is YNNKEL (reference sequence). The CDR3 is made up of 12 amino acids. With 4 bases clipped from V and 12 bases from J, the junction kept 7 bases outside the gene matches. The CDR3 region has the DNA TGTGCCAGCAGCCCGGGACAGCCGATTCAGTATTTT. Amino acids: CASSPGQPIQYF.

The table lists this clonotype with many counts. The CDR3 sequence is CASSFLAAPSYNEQFF. The CDR3 region has the DNA TGTGCCAGCAGCTTTCTAGCTGCGCCCTCCTACAATGAGCAGTTCTTC. This chain uses TRBV7-9 with TRBJ2-1; D possibly corresponds to TRBD2 (5 bases). The germline V gene encodes CDR1 SEHNR and CDR2 FQNEAQ (reference sequence). Deletions cut 3 bases from V and 0 bases from J, with 12 bases between. The CDR3 has 16 amino acids.

In this sample, this clonotype turned up many times. The chain carries TRBV20-1 and TRBJ2-5, with TRBD2 matching 9 bases. The germline V gene encodes CDR1 DFQATT and CDR2 SNEGSKA (reference sequence). V gave up 5 bases and J gave up 5 bases; unmatched junction bases: 9. This CDR3 spans 14 amino acids. The CDR3 region has the DNA TGCAGTGCTTCGGGGGCGGGGGGGGTGGAGACCCAGTACTTC. Protein sequence: CSASGAGGVETQYF.

There are many counts of this clonotype. The genes are TRBV5-1 and TRBJ2-3, with 7 bases matching TRBD2. The J segment lost 0 bases and the V segment lost 0 bases, leaving 4 bases of the junction unmatched. The CDR3 has 16 amino acids. CDR1 and CDR2 from the germline V gene are SGHRS and YFSETQ. This CDR3 is CASSLESGISTDTQYF. As DNA, the CDR3 is TGCGCCAGCAGCTTGGAGAGCGGGATCAGCACAGATACGCAGTATTTT.

This clonotype was counted ten times or more. The chain joins TRBV10-3 to TRBJ1-1, with a weak D call TRBD1 (5 bases). The V end was cut by 0 bases, the J end by 3 bases, with 8 bases between. The CDR3 totals 14 residues. Per germline, CDR1 ENHRY and CDR2 SYGVKD. CDR3 bases: TGTGCCATCAGTGAGTCGGGGGTTTACACTGAAGCTTTCTTT. Protein: CAISESGVYTEAFF.

V gene TRBV2 combines with J gene TRBJ2-1, with 7 bases matching TRBD2. The J segment lost 7 bases and the V segment lost 6 bases, leaving 15 bases of the junction unmatched. The germline V gene encodes CDR1 SNHLY and CDR2 FYNNEI. The CDR3 spans 16 residues. CDR3 nucleotides: TGTGCCAGCAGGTGGGGTTGGGGGAGGGCCCAAAATGAGCAGTTCTTC. Translating it yields CASRWGWGRAQNEQFF.

This clonotype was seen many times. V usage is TRBV5-1 and J usage is TRBJ1-3; D is unclear. There are 16 residues in the CDR3. Trimming removed 4 bases from V and 0 bases from J, with 14 bases in between. Looked up from germline, CDR1 is SGHRS and CDR2 is YFSETQ. The CDR3 nucleotides are TGCGCCAGCAGCGGAGCCGACGGGAGCTCTGGAAACACCATATATTTT. It specifies CASSGADGSSGNTIYF.

This clonotype occurred many times. The genes are TRBV7-2 and TRBJ2-5; 7 bases line up with TRBD2. This CDR3 has 14 residues. Germline loops: CDR1 SGHTA, CDR2 FQGNSA. The V and J ends lost 0 bases and 4 bases, in that order; junction bases with no gene match: 2. The CDR3 nucleotides read TGTGCCAGCAGCTTAGCTGGCGGGGGAGAGACCCAGTACTTC. Its translation: CASSLAGGGETQYF.

This clonotype was recorded at least ten times. The chain links TRBV27 to TRBJ2-1; a weak D match, TRBD1 (6 bases). V lost 5 bases, J lost 0 bases, and 8 bases lay in between. CDR3 length equals 14 residues. CDR1 and CDR2 (germline): MNHEY, SMNVEV (reference sequence). CDR3 sequence (DNA): TGTGCCAGCAGTCTCAGGGGCTCCTACAATGAGCAGTTCTTC. Amino acid sequence: CASSLRGSYNEQFF.

This clonotype was recorded many times. This sequence joins TRBV7-2 and TRBJ2-5, with D maybe TRBD2 (6 bases). The CDR3 runs to 15 residues. Looked up from germline, CDR1 is SGHTA and CDR2 is FQGNSA. V lost 5 bases to trimming and J lost 5 bases, with 18 bases between them. The CDR3 nucleotides read TGTGCCAGCAGCGATACTAGCTACAGCAGGGAGACCCAGTACTTC. It encodes CASSDTSYSRETQYF.

The table lists this clonotype with many counts. The rearrangement uses TRBV7-2 and TRBJ2-7; 10 bases are a match to TRBD2. J gave up 5 bases and V 4 bases, and 8 bases lay outside the gene matches. The germline CDR1 and CDR2 sequences are SGHTA and FQGNSA. This CDR3 spans 15 amino acids. The chain's CDR3 is CASSSTGTSANEQYF. The CDR3 coding sequence is TGTGCCAGCAGCTCAACCGGGACTAGCGCCAACGAGCAGTACTTC.

This clonotype has a count of ten or more. At one of its ends the junction is not consistent with the germline gene, which may arise from a read error. The V gene is TRBV5-1, the J gene TRBJ2-5; D possibly corresponds to TRBD1 (6 bases). Germline CDR1 reads SGHRS; CDR2 reads YFSETQ. The CDR3 consists of 13 residues. CDR3 in amino acids: CASRLGAGETQYF. The CDR3 DNA reads TGCGCCAGCAGGTTGGGGGCAGGCGAGACCCAGTACTTC.

The table lists this clonotype with many counts. V usage is TRBV20-1 and J usage is TRBJ2-3, with 7 bases identical to TRBD1. Germline assignment: CDR1 DFQATT and CDR2 SNEGSKA (reference sequence). This CDR3 is 14 amino acids long. V lost 3 bases, J lost 5 bases, and 8 bases stayed unmatched. Here the CDR3 reads CSARAAGGGDTQYF. As DNA, the CDR3 is TGCAGTGCTAGGGCGGCAGGGGGTGGAGATACGCAGTATTTT.

This clonotype appeared many times. This chain uses TRBV5-1 with TRBJ2-1, with D possibly being TRBD1 or TRBD2 (6 bases each). This CDR3 spans 15 amino acids. V was shortened by 0 bases and J by 4 bases, with 11 bases between the two germline ends. CDR1 SGHRS and CDR2 YFSETQ come from the germline V gene. This CDR3 reads CASSLEGGLYNEQFF. The CDR3 coding sequence is TGCGCCAGCAGCTTGGAGGGGGGACTTTACAATGAGCAGTTCTTC.

This clonotype was seen at least ten times. This chain links TRBV10-3 with TRBJ1-1; D gene uncertain. CDR1 and CDR2 (germline): ENHRY, SYGVKD. CDR3 length: 14 amino acids. V lost 4 bases and J 0 bases, leaving 9 bases between the germline ends. CDR3 nucleotide sequence: TGTGCCATCAGTGGCACCCTAATGAACACTGAAGCTTTCTTT. Residues: CAISGTLMNTEAFF.

This clonotype was detected only a few times. This chain links TRBV20-1 with TRBJ2-3, with D possibly matching TRBD1 (5 bases). The CDR3 is 13 residues long. CDR1 and CDR2 (germline): DFQATT, SNEGSKA (reference sequence). V was trimmed by 6 bases and J by 3 bases, leaving 13 bases between them. The DNA of the CDR3 is TGCAGTGCCCTACCCCAGGGAACAGATACGCAGTATTTT. Translated, it gives CSALPQGTDTQYF.

Many counts were recorded for this clonotype. The rearrangement uses TRBV20-1 and TRBJ2-3; a weak D match, TRBD2 (5 bases). V was clipped by 0 bases and J by 2 bases, with 12 bases between them. The germline gives CDR1 DFQATT, CDR2 SNEGSKA (reference sequence). The CDR3 loop spans 15 amino acids. The CDR3 loop is CSAREGAQYTDTQYF. The CDR3 DNA sequence: TGCAGTGCTAGAGAGGGAGCCCAATACACAGATACGCAGTATTTT.

This clonotype has a count of ten or more. The rearrangement links TRBV20-1 to TRBJ2-6; 13 bases line up with TRBD2. Germline V lookup: CDR1 DFQATT, CDR2 SNEGSKA (reference sequence). This CDR3 contains 18 residues. Trimming cost V 0 bases and J 1 base; bases outside gene matches: 3. CDR3 amino acids: CSARDGTSGTSGANVLTF. For the CDR3, the DNA is TGCAGTGCTAGAGATGGGACTAGCGGGACATCTGGGGCCAACGTCCTGACTTTC.

This clonotype was counted many times. V is TRBV9 and J is TRBJ2-7; D gene unclear. The CDR3 extends over 15 amino acids. CDR1 SGDLS and CDR2 YYNGEE come from the germline V gene. Trimming took 0 bases from V and 0 from J, leaving 10 bases between them. CDR3 coding DNA: TGTGCCAGCAGCGTAGAGGGCACCAACTCCTACGAGCAGTACTTC. The encoded protein is CASSVEGTNSYEQYF. Supplemented by reference TRBV9 and TRBJ2-7, the full variable domain reads DSGVTQTPKHLITATGQRVTLRCSPRSGDLSVYWYQQSLDQGLQFLIQYYNGEERAKGNILERFSAQQFPDLHSELNLSSLELGDSALYFCASSVEGTNSYEQYFGPGTRLTVT.

This clonotype was seen many times. This chain uses TRBV19 with TRBJ2-4; 8 positions agree with TRBD2. The CDR3 length is 13 residues. The V gene end was trimmed by 10 bases and the J gene end by 8 bases; junction bases not matched to a gene: 10. Germline loops: CDR1 LNHDA, CDR2 SQIVND (reference sequence). CDR3 residues: CATSELAAYIQYF. The CDR3 DNA reads as TGTGCCACCTCCGAACTAGCGGCATACATTCAGTACTTC. The complete variable domain, with remaining parts taken from reference TRBV19 and TRBJ2-4, reads DGGITQSPKYLFRKEGQNVTLSCEQNLNHDAMYWYRQDPGQGLRLIYYSQIVNDFQKGDIAEGYSVSREKKESFPLTVTSAQKNPTAFYLCATSELAAYIQYFGAGTRLSVL.